The clone carrying this TCR beta chain came up a few times. The entry originates in a study of patients and donors after allogeneic stem cell transplantation. In TCRdb, the RT-PCR reads were re-called with MiXCR into one record per CDR3 protein. Seen here are some 880,000 distinct CDR3 sequences, approximately 18% observed once, and the top ten hold about 6%. The sequenced sample consisted of blood, either unsorted or a sorted T cell fraction (not recorded which). The receptor comes from a human donor who was either an allogeneic HSCT recipient or a stem cell or donor lymphocyte infusion donor (not recorded which). It is not recorded whose cells these are; they may come from a transplant donor.

CDR3 DNA: TGTGCCAGCAGCCAATTCAGGGTCCTAGACGAGCAGTACTTC. As protein: CASSQFRVLDEQYF. The chain carries TRBV14 and TRBJ2-7; possibly TRBD1 for D (5 bases). The CDR3 covers 14 residues. Trimming left V 2 bases short and J 5 bases short, with 13 bases between. Germline lookup yields CDR1 SGHDN and CDR2 FVKESK.